This T cell receptor (beta chain) was recorded in a study of cytomegalovirus exposure and HLA in healthy donors. PCR employed 60 Vbeta and 13 Jbeta primers. In the original analysis: Later, some 79 million unique TCR beta chains were counted in an analysis, and roughly 11 million of them were shared. Here immunoSEQ multiplex PCR was the method, and the copy in TCRdb shows in-frame clones only, minus some. V, J and clone size are taken as reported in that table, and D and trimming were inferred from the DNA itself. The sample holds more than 90,000 clones, roughly 79% seen once. Study-wide results and caveats: Prior analysis indicated that the majority of TCR beta V segments exhibited productivity approximately 90% or approximately 30% of the time. Some V segments, including TRBV6-2 and TRBV6-3, were excluded as indistinguishable.

V gave up 10 bases and J gave up 3 bases, with 16 bases separating them. Per the germline V gene, CDR1 is ENHRY and CDR2 is SYGVKD. The CDR3 spans 14 residues. A few counts support this clone. Its cognate antigen is unknown. Sequencing was carried out using PBMCs. V gene TRBV10-3 combines with J gene TRBJ1-5, with a weak D call TRBD1 (6 bases). The sequence was obtained from a man younger than 45 in good health and CMV-seronegative. CDR3 DNA: TGTGCCACCGCAGGGGTGCTGACCAATCAGCCCCAGCATTTT. This encodes CATAGVLTNQPQHF.